This T cell receptor beta chain appears in the sequencing data of a study of cytomegalovirus exposure and HLA in healthy donors. At the level of the study: A previous analysis identified fewer than 130 million unique TCR beta sequences derived from around 200 million T cells.

The PCR was carried out with 60 Vbeta primers and 13 Jbeta primers. Clones were read by immunoSEQ multiplex PCR, and TCRdb kept only the in-frame ones, dropping some. The sample has 100,000 to 120,000 clones, around four fifths seen once; the top ten hold over 7%. CDR3 length: 13 amino acids. Germline CDR1 MNHNS, CDR2 SASEGT. Trimming stripped 6 bases from V and 4 bases from J, with 12 bases between. The rearrangement links TRBV6-1 to TRBJ1-2; D is ambiguous. The sample taken for sequencing was PBMCs. This clonotype was obtained from a woman between 40 and 55 years old in good health and CMV-seropositive. The CDR3 reads CASRVAVFYGYTF. CDR3 DNA: TGTGCCAGCAGGGTTGCGGTATTCTATGGCTACACCTTC.